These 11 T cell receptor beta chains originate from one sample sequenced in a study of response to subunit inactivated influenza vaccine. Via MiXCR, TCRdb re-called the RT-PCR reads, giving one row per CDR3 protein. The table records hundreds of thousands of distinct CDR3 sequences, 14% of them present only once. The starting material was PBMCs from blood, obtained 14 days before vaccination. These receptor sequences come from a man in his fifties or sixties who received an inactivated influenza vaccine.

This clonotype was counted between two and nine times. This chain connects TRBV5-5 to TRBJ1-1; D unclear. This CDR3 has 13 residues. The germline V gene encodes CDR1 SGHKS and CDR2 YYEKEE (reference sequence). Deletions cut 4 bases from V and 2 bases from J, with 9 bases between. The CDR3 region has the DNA TGTGCCAGCAGCCTCAGGATTAACACTGAAGCTTTCTTT. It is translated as CASSLRINTEAFF.

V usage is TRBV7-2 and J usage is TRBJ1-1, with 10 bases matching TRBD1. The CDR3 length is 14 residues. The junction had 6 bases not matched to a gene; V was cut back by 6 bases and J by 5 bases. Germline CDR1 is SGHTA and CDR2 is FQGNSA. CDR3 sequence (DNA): TGTGCCAGCAGAGCGACAGGGGGCTGGACTGAAGCTTTCTTT. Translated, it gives CASRATGGWTEAFF.

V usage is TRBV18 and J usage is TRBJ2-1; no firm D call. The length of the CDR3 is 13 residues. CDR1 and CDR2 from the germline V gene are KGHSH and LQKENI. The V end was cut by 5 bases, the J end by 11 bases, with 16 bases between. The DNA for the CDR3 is TGTGCCAGCTCAACCCTCCTCCTCGGTCAGCAGTTCTTC. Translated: CASSTLLLGQQFF.

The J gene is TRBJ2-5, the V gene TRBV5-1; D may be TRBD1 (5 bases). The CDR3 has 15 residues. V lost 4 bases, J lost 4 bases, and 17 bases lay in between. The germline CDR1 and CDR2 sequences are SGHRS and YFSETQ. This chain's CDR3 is CASSRPQGLGETQYF. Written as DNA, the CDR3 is TGCGCCAGCAGCCGACCGCAGGGCCTCGGAGAGACCCAGTACTTC.

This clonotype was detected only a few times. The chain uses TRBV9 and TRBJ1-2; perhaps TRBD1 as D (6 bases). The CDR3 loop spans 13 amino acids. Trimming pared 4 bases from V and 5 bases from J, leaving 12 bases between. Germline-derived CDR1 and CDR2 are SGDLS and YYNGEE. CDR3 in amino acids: CASSQSTGYGYTF. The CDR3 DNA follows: TGTGCCAGCAGCCAAAGCACAGGGTATGGCTACACCTTC.

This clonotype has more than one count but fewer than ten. CDR3 residues: CASSSAGLAGVTEQYF. DNA of the CDR3: TGTGCCAGCAGTTCGGCTGGACTAGCGGGAGTCACCGAGCAGTACTTC. The chain couples TRBV28 to TRBJ2-7, with 13 bases fitting TRBD2. Per the germline V gene, CDR1 is MDHEN and CDR2 is SYDVKM. The CDR3 consists of 16 residues. The J segment lost 6 bases and the V segment lost 4 bases, leaving 9 bases of the junction unmatched.

DNA of the CDR3: TGTGCCAGCGGGGGACCGAACAGGGTCTCCCAAGAGACCCAGTACTTC. Encoded protein: CASGGPNRVSQETQYF. J is TRBJ2-5 and V is TRBV3-1; tentatively, D is TRBD1 (6 bases). Germline V CDR1 and CDR2: LGHDT, YNNKEL (reference sequence). The CDR3 covers 16 residues. The V end was cut by 8 bases, the J end by 1 base, with 20 bases between.

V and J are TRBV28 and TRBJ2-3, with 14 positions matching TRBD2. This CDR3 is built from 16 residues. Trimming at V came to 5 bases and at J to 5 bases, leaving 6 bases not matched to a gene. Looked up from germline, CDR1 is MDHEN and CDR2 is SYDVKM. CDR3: CASSQPGLAGVDTQYF. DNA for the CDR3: TGTGCCAGCAGTCAGCCGGGACTAGCGGGAGTAGATACGCAGTATTTT.

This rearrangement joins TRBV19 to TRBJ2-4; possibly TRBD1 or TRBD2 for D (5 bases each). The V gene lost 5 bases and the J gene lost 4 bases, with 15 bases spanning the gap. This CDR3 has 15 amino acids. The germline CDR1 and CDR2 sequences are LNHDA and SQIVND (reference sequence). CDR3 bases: TGTGCCAGTAGTTCAACCGGGACGGGTAAAAACATTCAGTACTTC. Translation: CASSSTGTGKNIQYF.

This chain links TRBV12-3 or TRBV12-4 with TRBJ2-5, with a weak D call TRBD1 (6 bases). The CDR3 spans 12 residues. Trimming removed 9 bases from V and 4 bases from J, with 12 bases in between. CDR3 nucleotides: TGTGCCAGTACAGGGTACGGAGAGACCCAGTACTTC. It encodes CASTGYGETQYF.

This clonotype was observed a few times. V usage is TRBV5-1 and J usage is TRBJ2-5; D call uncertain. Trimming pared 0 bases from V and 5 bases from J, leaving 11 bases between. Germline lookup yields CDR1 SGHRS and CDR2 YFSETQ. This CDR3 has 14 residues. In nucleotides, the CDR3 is TGCGCCAGCAGCTTGGTAGGCAGCCCCGAGACCCAGTACTTC. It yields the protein CASSLVGSPETQYF. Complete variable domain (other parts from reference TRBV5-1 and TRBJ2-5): KAGVTQTPRYLIKTRGQQVTLSCSPISGHRSVSWYQQTPGQGLQFLFEYFSETQRNKGNFPGRFSGRQFSNSRSEMNVSTLELGDSALYLCASSLVGSPETQYFGPGTRLLVL.